The rows below give T cell receptor beta chains drawn from one sample of a study of cytomegalovirus exposure and HLA in healthy donors. Libraries were prepared by immunoSEQ multiplex PCR; TCRdb keeps only in-frame clonotypes and omits some of them. The sample has roughly 200,000 clones, 75% seen once; the top ten hold just under 3%. Sequences were obtained from PBMCs. The receptor source for this set is a male donor in good health and CMV-seronegative. The conserved cysteine and the conserved F or W are not part of the CDR3 here.

v_call cdr3_aa
TRBV6-1 ASRQGYYGYT
TRBV6-5 ASRQGANVLT
TRBV19 ASSIAGSSYNEQF
TRBV10-3 AITQQGARSGANVLT
TRBV4-2 ASSQERGDYEQY
TRBV11-2 ASSPGTSGANEQF
TRBV18 ASSHPTRQGKLSGNTIY
TRBV4-1 ASSQGGGWGGPEKLF
TRBV27 ASSSGTGGVGIQY
TRBV9 ASSEEDRGAKNIQY
TRBV30 AWSGPGPAGNSPLH